Shown below are 29 T cell receptor beta chains from a single sample sequenced in a study of T cell responses to AZD1222 COVID-19 vaccine. The protocol was immunoSEQ multiplex PCR, while the TCRdb copy is restricted to in-frame clones and leaves out a portion. This table holds about 92,000 clones, around 90% found once. The material sequenced was peripheral blood, taken on day 0 of AZD1222 vaccination. These receptors were taken from an adult in good health.

V gene TRBV7-2 combines with J gene TRBJ2-7; D remains ambiguous. The V end lost 5 bases, the J end lost 3 bases, and 14 bases lay between the germline ends. CDR1 is SGHTA and CDR2 is FQGNSA in the germline V gene. The CDR3 spans 14 residues. The CDR3: CASSPTDYSYEQYF. The CDR3 region has the DNA TGTGCCAGCAGCCCAACAGATTACAGCTACGAGCAGTACTTC.

CDR3 DNA: TGTGCCACCAGCAGACCCCGGGAGCCCCAGCATTTT. Translation gives CATSRPREPQHF. The V and J genes are TRBV15 and TRBJ1-5, with D unclear. Between the trimmed V and J ends, which lost 2 bases and 8 bases, there was a span of 7 bases. This CDR3 contains 12 residues. The germline V gene has CDR1 LNHNV and CDR2 YYDKDF (reference sequence).

The gene calls are TRBV10-3 and TRBJ1-2, with 9 bases fitting TRBD1. The CDR3 runs to 14 residues. V lost 6 bases and J lost 3; bases outside the gene matches: 5. Germline V gives CDR1 ENHRY, CDR2 SYGVKD. Here the CDR3 reads CAIRRTGEDYGYTF. CDR3 bases: TGTGCCATCAGGAGGACAGGGGAAGACTATGGCTACACCTTC.

J is TRBJ1-2 and V is TRBV5-4; 12 positions match TRBD1. Germline CDR1 SGHNT, CDR2 YYREEE (reference sequence). CDR3 length: 16 amino acids. The trim removed 1 base at V and 4 bases at J, leaving 5 bases unmatched. The CDR3 coding sequence is TGTGCCAGCAGCTTGTTTGGGGACAGGGGGCCCTATGGCTACACCTTC. As protein: CASSLFGDRGPYGYTF.

The table lists this clone with a count of one. The chain couples TRBV7-2 to TRBJ2-4; D possibly matches TRBD1 or TRBD2 (5 bases each). Germline assignment: CDR1 SGHTA and CDR2 FQGNSA. Between the trimmed V and J ends, which lost 5 bases and 3 bases, there was a span of 14 bases. The CDR3 has 15 amino acids. CDR3: CASSLGRLYKNIQYF. The DNA for the CDR3 is TGTGCCAGCAGCCTGGGACGCCTCTACAAAAACATTCAGTACTTC.

This clone was found a few times. This chain links TRBV3-1 (or the pseudogene TRBV3-2) with TRBJ1-5; TRBD1 matches 12 bases. V dropped 2 bases and J dropped 0; count of bases not matched to a gene: 11. Germline V gene sequence: CDR1 LGHDT, CDR2 YNNKEL (reference sequence). CDR3 length: 20 residues. CDR3 region: CASSQPRGTGGRDSNQPQHF. Written as DNA, the CDR3 is TGTGCCAGCAGCCAACCCAGGGGGACAGGGGGCCGGGATAGCAATCAGCCCCAGCATTTT.

This clone has at least ten counts. The chain combines TRBV28 with TRBJ1-2; D unresolved. Germline values: CDR1 MDHEN, CDR2 SYDVKM. Trimming removed 3 bases from V and 2 bases from J, with 4 bases in between. This CDR3 region has 12 residues. In nucleotides, the CDR3 is TGTGCCAGCAGTTTCGGGAACTATGGCTACACCTTC. It codes for CASSFGNYGYTF.

The chain joins TRBV29-1 to TRBJ2-1, with D maybe TRBD2 (5 bases). V shed 7 bases and J shed 9 bases, with 16 bases lying between them. CDR1 is SQVTM and CDR2 is ANQGSEA in the germline V gene. The CDR3 runs to 12 residues. The CDR3 nucleotides are TGCAGCGCGGGAACGTCTTGGGGTGAGCAGTTCTTC. This translates into CSAGTSWGEQFF.

The genes are TRBV24-1 and TRBJ2-4; 7 bases map to TRBD2. This CDR3 contains 15 residues. CDR1 KGHDR and CDR2 SFDVKD come from the germline V gene. J gave up 3 bases and V 4 bases, and 5 bases lay outside the gene matches. Here the CDR3 reads CATSEGGSGKNIQYF. Here the CDR3 DNA reads TGTGCCACCAGTGAAGGCGGGAGCGGCAAAAACATTCAGTACTTC.

The CDR3 DNA reads as TGCGCCAGCAGTCTGACGCCGGCAGGGGGGGAGAAGGGAGTCTTAAAATTTACCTACGAGCAGTACTTC. Translating it yields CASSLTPAGGEKGVLKFTYEQYF. The chain couples TRBV23-1 to TRBJ2-7; D tentatively reads TRBD1 or TRBD2 (7 bases each). TRBV23-1 is an open reading frame, and its role is uncertain. V was cut by 4 bases and J by 2 bases, with 39 bases left in between. CDR3 size: 23 residues.

V gene TRBV4-3 combines with J gene TRBJ2-6, with a possible D match to TRBD1 (6 bases). CDR1 and CDR2 (germline): LGHNA, YSLEER. V dropped 0 bases and J dropped 0 bases, with 18 bases sitting between them. This CDR3 comprises 20 residues. CDR3 protein: CASSQDSPGQIYSGANVLTF. The DNA of the CDR3 is TGCGCCAGCAGCCAAGACTCTCCGGGACAAATATACTCTGGGGCCAACGTCCTGACTTTC.

The genes are TRBV6-5 and TRBJ2-5; no reliable D call. Germline CDR1 and CDR2: MNHEY and SVGAGI. The CDR3 consists of 14 residues. Trimming pared 6 bases from V and 3 bases from J, leaving 14 bases between. CDR3 region: CASRSTETKETQYF. The CDR3 nucleotides are TGTGCCAGCAGATCCACAGAAACCAAAGAGACCCAGTACTTC.

The rearrangement joins TRBV28 to TRBJ1-2, with D possibly matching TRBD1 (5 bases). Per germline, CDR1 MDHEN and CDR2 SYDVKM. V gave up 2 bases and J gave up 1 base, with 8 bases separating them. The CDR3 runs 14 residues. The CDR3 here is CASSLLQDNYGYTF. CDR3 nucleotides: TGTGCCAGCAGTTTACTACAGGATAACTATGGCTACACCTTC.

The rearrangement links TRBV6-5 to TRBJ2-1; no firm D call. The CDR3 sequence is 15 residues long. The V end lost 7 bases, the J end lost 8 bases, and 21 bases lay between the germline ends. Per the germline V gene, CDR1 is MNHEY and CDR2 is SVGAGI. CDR3 loop: CASTDKGKPRDEQFF. CDR3 coding DNA: TGTGCCAGCACCGACAAGGGAAAACCACGGGATGAGCAGTTCTTC.

V and J are TRBV6-5 and TRBJ1-1, with 7 nucleotides matching TRBD1. Trimming removed 7 bases from V and 1 base from J; junction bases left unmatched: 6. CDR1 and CDR2 from the germline V gene are MNHEY and SVGAGI. CDR3 length: 14 amino acids. CDR3 in amino acids: CASTEQGPNTEAFF. The CDR3, as DNA: TGTGCCAGCACCGAACAGGGGCCGAACACTGAAGCTTTCTTT.

The CDR3 reads CASSYDRPSGGRETQYF. The CDR3 coding sequence is TGTGCCAGCAGTTACGATAGGCCTAGCGGGGGTAGGGAGACCCAGTACTTC. The gene calls are TRBV6-2 or TRBV6-3 and TRBJ2-5, with TRBD2 matching over 10 bases. The J segment lost 5 bases and the V segment lost 2 bases, leaving 11 bases of the junction unmatched. Germline CDR1 MNHEY, CDR2 SVGEGT. This CDR3 is 17 amino acids long.

The chain carries TRBV11-2 and TRBJ2-4; possible D gene TRBD2, 6 bases. This CDR3 is built from 14 residues. The V and J ends lost 5 bases and 0 bases respectively, with 8 bases between them. CDR1 SGHAT and CDR2 FQNNGV come from the germline V gene. The CDR3 DNA follows: TGTGCCAGCAGCCGGGGGTTAGCCAAAAACATTCAGTACTTC. Amino acid sequence: CASSRGLAKNIQYF.

The rearrangement uses TRBV21-1 and TRBJ2-7; the table names TRBD2, a call not compared with the DNA. TRBV21-1 is given as a pseudogene. This CDR3 contains 12 residues. The CDR3 here is CASTKRVHEQYF. The CDR3 nucleotides are TGTGCCAGCACCAAACGGGTCCACGAGCAGTACTTC.

This chain uses TRBV4-1 with TRBJ1-2; D is uncertain. Germline assignment: CDR1 MGHRA and CDR2 YSYEKL. The CDR3 contains 13 residues. Trimming took 2 bases from V and 2 from J, leaving 6 bases between them. CDR3 protein: CASSQLGNYGYTF. The CDR3 DNA follows: TGCGCCAGCAGCCAATTGGGAAACTATGGCTACACCTTC.

The CDR3 nucleotides are TGTGCCAGCAGCCCCTACCACAGGGGTACCGCCGGGGAGCTGTTTTTT. Translating it yields CASSPYHRGTAGELFF. The chain couples TRBV5-4 to TRBJ2-2, with 7 bases aligning to TRBD1. V lost 4 bases to trimming and J lost 6 bases; unmatched junction nucleotides: 12. From germline, CDR1 is SGHNT and CDR2 YYREEE (reference sequence). The CDR3 sequence is 16 residues long.

This chain joins TRBV5-4 and TRBJ1-2; tentative D call: TRBD1 (5 bases). Germline lookup yields CDR1 SGHNT and CDR2 YYREEE (reference sequence). V lost 3 bases to trimming and J lost 0 bases, with 12 bases between them. This CDR3 contains 15 residues. The CDR3 nucleotides are TGTGCCAGCAGCTGGGGCATGGGTTCTAACTATGGCTACACCTTC. Its translation: CASSWGMGSNYGYTF. Using reference TRBV5-4 and TRBJ1-2 for the parts outside the CDR3, the full variable domain is ETGVTQSPTHLIKTRGQQVTLRCSSQSGHNTVSWYQQALGQGPQFIFQYYREEENGRGNFPPRFSGLQFPNYSSELNVNALELDDSALYLCASSWGMGSNYGYTFGSGTRLTVV.

The chain has TRBV5-1 and TRBJ2-7, with no clear D. The germline V and J ends were trimmed by 4 bases and 7 bases, with 21 bases remaining between them. Germline values: CDR1 SGHRS, CDR2 YFSETQ. CDR3 size: 15 residues. The CDR3 region is CASSRLPGGPLEQYF. CDR3 nucleotide sequence: TGCGCCAGCAGCCGACTTCCGGGTGGGCCGTTGGAGCAGTACTTC.

In this sample, this clone turned up a few times. The CDR3 region is CASSRDRNQPQHF. The CDR3 DNA follows: TGCGCCAGCAGCCGGGACAGGAATCAGCCCCAGCATTTT. The genes are TRBV5-1 and TRBJ1-5; 8 bases fit TRBD1. The CDR3 is 13 residues long. Germline loops: CDR1 SGHRS, CDR2 YFSETQ. Trimming removed 4 bases from V and 4 bases from J; junction bases left unmatched: 1.

The chain couples TRBV11-2 to TRBJ2-7, with TRBD1 as a possible D gene (7 bases). The CDR3 is 13 amino acids. Trimming shortened V by 5 bases and J by 3 bases, and 11 bases separated the two germline ends. Germline loops: CDR1 SGHAT, CDR2 FQNNGV. The CDR3 DNA is TGTGCCAGCAGCCGACAGGGAGGCTACGAGCAGTACTTC. Its protein is CASSRQGGYEQYF.

The CDR3 spells CAWSIRTEGTEAFF. For the CDR3, the DNA is TGTGCCTGGAGTATCCGGACAGAGGGCACTGAAGCTTTCTTT. This chain uses TRBV30 with TRBJ1-1, with D perhaps TRBD1 (6 bases). The germline V gene encodes CDR1 GTSNPN and CDR2 SVGIG (reference sequence). The CDR3 is 14 amino acids. V lost 2 bases to trimming and J lost 4 bases, with 14 bases between them.

The chain joins TRBV6-5 to TRBJ2-7; TRBD1 matches 9 bases. With 7 bases clipped from V and 5 bases from J, the junction kept 12 bases outside the gene matches. The CDR3 is made up of 15 amino acids. Germline V gene sequence: CDR1 MNHEY, CDR2 SVGAGI. The CDR3 spells CASTPWAGQGNEQYF. CDR3 coding DNA: TGTGCCAGCACTCCCTGGGCGGGACAGGGTAACGAGCAGTACTTC.

The rearrangement joins TRBV29-1 to TRBJ1-5; possible D gene TRBD1, 5 bases. The CDR3 is made up of 12 amino acids. From germline, CDR1 is SQVTM and CDR2 ANQGSEA. V was trimmed by 4 bases and J by 6 bases, leaving 10 bases between them. Here the CDR3 reads CSVGSGVQPQHF. The DNA for the CDR3 is TGCAGCGTTGGATCGGGGGTTCAGCCCCAGCATTTT. Full variable domain (outside the CDR3, taken from reference TRBV29-1 and TRBJ1-5): SAVISQKPSRDICQRGTSLTIQCQVDSQVTMMFWYRQQPGQSLTLIATANQGSEATYESGFVIDKFPISRPNLTFSTLTVSNMSPEDSSIYLCSVGSGVQPQHFGDGTRLSIL.

Comment on this clone: The junction shows a germline mismatch at one end, possibly a read error. CDR3: CASRLVGTDYGYTF. The CDR3 DNA reads as TGCGCCAGCAGATTGGTGGGGACAGATTATGGCTACACCTTC. V is TRBV5-1 and J is TRBJ1-2, with TRBD1 identical over 7 bases. Germline-derived CDR1 and CDR2 are SGHRS and YFSETQ. CDR3 length: 14 amino acids. Together with reference TRBV5-1 and TRBJ1-2, the CDR3 gives the full variable domain: KAGVTQTPRYLIKTRGQQVTLSCSPISGHRSVSWYQQTPGQGLQFLFEYFSETQRNKGNFPGRFSGRQFSNSRSEMNVSTLELGDSALYLCASRLVGTDYGYTFGSGTRLTVV.

J is TRBJ1-5 and V is TRBV30; 9 nucleotides agree with TRBD1. Trimming took 3 bases from V and 5 from J; bases not matched to a gene: 11. Per germline, CDR1 GTSNPN and CDR2 SVGIG (reference sequence). There are 16 residues in the CDR3. CDR3 nucleotides: TGTGCCTGGAGCCGTGACAGGGGGACTTGGGATCAGCCCCAGCATTTT. Translating gives CAWSRDRGTWDQPQHF.